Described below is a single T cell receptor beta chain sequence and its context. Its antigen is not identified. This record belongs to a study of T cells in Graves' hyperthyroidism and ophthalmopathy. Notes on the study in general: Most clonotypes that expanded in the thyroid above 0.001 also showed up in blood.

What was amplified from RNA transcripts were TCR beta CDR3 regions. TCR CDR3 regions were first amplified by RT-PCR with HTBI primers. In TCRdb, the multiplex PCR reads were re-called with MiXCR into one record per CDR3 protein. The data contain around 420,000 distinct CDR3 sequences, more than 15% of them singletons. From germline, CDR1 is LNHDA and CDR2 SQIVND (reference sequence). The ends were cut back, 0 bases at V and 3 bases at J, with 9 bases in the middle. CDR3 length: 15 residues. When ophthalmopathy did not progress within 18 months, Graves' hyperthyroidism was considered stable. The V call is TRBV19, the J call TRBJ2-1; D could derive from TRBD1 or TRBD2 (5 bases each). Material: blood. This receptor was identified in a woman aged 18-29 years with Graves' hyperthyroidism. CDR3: CASSIDGGNYNEQFF. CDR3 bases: TGTGCCAGTAGTATAGATGGGGGTAACTACAATGAGCAGTTCTTC.